The 20 T cell receptor beta chains listed next were all sequenced from one sample in a study of control samples from healthy donors and cancer patients. Clones were sequenced by immunoSEQ multiplex PCR, and TCRdb holds only the in-frame ones, with some missing. The sample shows tens of thousands of clones, nearly 90% of them seen only once. The sample taken for sequencing was PBMCs. These receptors all come from a man in his sixties with colorectal cancer.

The chain has TRBV6-5 and TRBJ1-6; TRBD1 agrees at 8 bases. There are 15 residues in the CDR3. Germline V gives CDR1 MNHEY, CDR2 SVGAGI. V dropped 7 bases and J dropped 9; count of bases not matched to a gene: 11. The DNA of the CDR3 is TGTGCCAGCATTTCGACCGGACAGGGATTTTCACCCCTCCACTTT. Protein product: CASISTGQGFSPLHF.

This chain links TRBV19 with TRBJ1-6; D is undetermined. From germline, CDR1 is LNHDA and CDR2 SQIVND (reference sequence). The CDR3 has 14 residues. The V end lost 5 bases, the J end lost 8 bases, and 13 bases lay between the germline ends. The CDR3 sequence is CASSVSNRYSPLHF. In nucleotides, the CDR3 is TGTGCCAGTAGTGTCTCCAACCGTTATTCACCCCTCCACTTT.

This clone was found once. CDR3 coding DNA: TGTGCCAGCAGCCCCGGGGTAGATGGCTACACCTTC. It translates to CASSPGVDGYTF. The V and J genes are TRBV7-8 and TRBJ1-2; D is unclear. Germline loops: CDR1 SGHVS, CDR2 FQNEAQ. The CDR3 extends over 12 amino acids. V gave up 5 bases and J gave up 6 bases, with 10 bases separating them. Based on the CDR3 plus reference TRBV7-8 and TRBJ1-2, the full variable domain is GAGVSQSPRYKVAKRGQDVALRCDPISGHVSLFWYQQALGQGPEFLTYFQNEAQLDKSGLPSDRFFAERPEGSVSTLKIQRTQQEDSAVYLCASSPGVDGYTFGSGTRLTVV.

The V and J genes are TRBV28 and TRBJ2-7, with D perhaps TRBD2 (7 bases). CDR1 is MDHEN and CDR2 is SYDVKM in the germline V gene. CDR3 size: 13 residues. Trimming took 8 bases from V and 6 from J, leaving 17 bases between them. CDR3 loop: CASLGGGYGEQYF. The CDR3 DNA reads TGTGCCAGCTTAGGGGGGGGGTACGGCGAGCAGTACTTC.

V gene TRBV29-1 combines with J gene TRBJ2-2, with D possibly being TRBD1 (5 bases). The ends were cut back, 3 bases at V and 2 bases at J, with 10 bases in the middle. The CDR3 has 14 amino acids. Germline CDR1 reads SQVTM; CDR2 reads ANQGSEA. The CDR3 is CSVDQGTNTGELFF. The CDR3 DNA is TGCAGCGTTGACCAGGGTACAAACACCGGGGAGCTGTTTTTT.

The chain has TRBV6-1 and TRBJ1-6; 7 bases fit TRBD1. Per the germline V gene, CDR1 is MNHNS and CDR2 is SASEGT. This CDR3 has 15 residues. J was trimmed by 7 bases and V by 2 bases; bases with no gene match: 5. The CDR3 spells CASSESGGQNSPLHF. DNA for the CDR3: TGTGCCAGCAGTGAATCAGGGGGACAGAATTCACCCCTCCACTTT.

Here the CDR3 DNA reads TGCGCCAGTGGGAGTGGCGCTTTGAGATATAGCACAGATACGCAGTATTTT. Translating gives CASGSGALRYSTDTQYF. This chain joins TRBV5-1 and TRBJ2-3, with TRBD2 as a possible D gene (5 bases). Looked up from germline, CDR1 is SGHRS and CDR2 is YFSETQ. This CDR3 region has 17 residues. The V end lost 8 bases, the J end lost 0 bases, and 22 bases lay between the germline ends.

CDR3 region: CASSPSGQGNTEAFF. The CDR3 region has the DNA TGTGCCAGCTCACCCTCGGGACAGGGGAACACTGAAGCTTTCTTT. The V and J genes are TRBV18 and TRBJ1-1; 9 bases are a match to TRBD1. Germline V gene lookup returns CDR1 KGHSH and CDR2 LQKENI. J gave up 1 base and V 3 bases, and 3 bases lay outside the gene matches. The CDR3 spans 15 residues.

The V and J genes are TRBV10-3 and TRBJ1-1; 7 nucleotides agree with TRBD1. This CDR3 is built from 17 residues. Trimming at V came to 10 bases and at J to 5 bases, leaving 22 bases not matched to a gene. CDR1 is ENHRY, CDR2 SYGVKD, per germline. The CDR3 DNA follows: TGTGCCAGGCACACAGACAGGGTTAATGTTTTGCATACTGAAGCTTTCTTT. Translation gives CARHTDRVNVLHTEAFF.

The chain joins TRBV7-3 to TRBJ2-3, with 7 bases that match TRBD2. CDR3 length equals 13 residues. V was pared by 4 bases and J by 3 bases, with 1 base of the junction left unmatched. Germline V gives CDR1 SGHTA, CDR2 FQGTGA. CDR3 loop: CASSWDYTDTQYF. DNA for the CDR3: TGTGCCAGCAGCTGGGACTATACAGATACGCAGTATTTT.

The V gene is TRBV23-1, the J gene TRBJ1-2, with 8 nucleotides matching TRBD1. TRBV23-1 is known as an ORF, though its function is uncertain. Trimming cost V 1 base and J 4 bases; bases outside gene matches: 8. This CDR3 comprises 16 residues. This chain's CDR3 is CASSQFPRGRGYGYTF. CDR3 nucleotide sequence: TGCGCCAGCAGTCAATTTCCCAGGGGGCGCGGCTATGGCTACACCTTC.

This clone was seen only once. The chain employs TRBV6-5 and TRBJ2-5, with a tentative D call TRBD1 (6 bases). The CDR3 contains 13 residues. The V and J ends lost 9 bases and 0 bases respectively, with 11 bases between them. The germline gives CDR1 MNHEY, CDR2 SVGAGI. The CDR3 spells CASLNRDQETQYF. CDR3 nucleotide sequence: TGTGCCAGTCTGAACAGGGACCAAGAGACCCAGTACTTC.

This clone was seen only once. The rearrangement uses TRBV7-8 and TRBJ2-3, with D tentatively TRBD1 (7 bases). V lost 0 bases, J lost 3 bases, and 13 bases lay in between. The germline V gene has CDR1 SGHVS and CDR2 FQNEAQ. CDR3 length: 16 residues. The CDR3 loop reads CASSLAVPGGTDTQYF. The CDR3, as DNA: TGTGCCAGCAGCTTAGCGGTCCCAGGGGGGACAGATACGCAGTATTTT.

This sequence joins TRBV10-1 and TRBJ2-4; D perhaps matches TRBD2 (5 bases). This CDR3 region has 17 residues. From germline, CDR1 is WNHNN and CDR2 SYGVQD (reference sequence). The V and J ends lost 6 bases and 0 bases respectively, with 18 bases between them. DNA of the CDR3: TGCGCCAGCAGCATCCGAGGGTCAAACTTAGCCAAAAACATTCAGTACTTC. Its translation is CASSIRGSNLAKNIQYF.

The J gene is TRBJ1-1, the V gene TRBV20-1; D gene uncertain. From germline, CDR1 is DFQATT and CDR2 SNEGSKA (reference sequence). The CDR3 totals 11 residues. The V gene lost 5 bases and the J gene lost 3 bases, with 7 bases spanning the gap. CDR3 sequence: CSAPGDTEAFF. The CDR3 DNA follows: TGCAGTGCTCCCGGGGACACTGAAGCTTTCTTT.

The chain uses TRBV20-1 and TRBJ2-2, with 8 bases matching TRBD1. CDR1 and CDR2 (germline): DFQATT, SNEGSKA (reference sequence). The J segment lost 1 base and the V segment lost 3 bases, leaving 1 base of the junction unmatched. The CDR3 length is 14 residues. The CDR3 nucleotides are TGCAGTGCTAGTGGACAGGGGAACACCGGGGAGCTGTTTTTT. Protein product: CSASGQGNTGELFF.

The J gene is TRBJ2-2, the V gene TRBV28, with 7 bases fitting TRBD2. This CDR3 has 13 residues. Germline trimming cut 5 bases from V and 5 bases from J; bases unmatched to any gene: 2. CDR1 and CDR2 from the germline V gene are MDHEN and SYDVKM. CDR3 in amino acids: CASSLLATGELFF. CDR3 in DNA: TGTGCCAGCAGTCTACTAGCGACCGGGGAGCTGTTTTTT.

The gene calls are TRBV30 and TRBJ2-2, with a tentative D call TRBD2 (6 bases). The CDR3 loop spans 13 amino acids. Germline V CDR1 and CDR2: GTSNPN, SVGIG (reference sequence). Trimming left V 8 bases short and J 6 bases short, with 16 bases between. The CDR3 nucleotides are TGTGCCCTCGCCCGACTAGTCCCCGGGGAGCTGTTTTTT. Translating gives CALARLVPGELFF.

The rearrangement uses TRBV7-9 and TRBJ1-5; 10 bases are shared with TRBD1. CDR1 is SEHNR and CDR2 is FQNEAQ in the germline V gene (reference sequence). The CDR3 is made up of 16 amino acids. The ends lost 5 bases at V and 4 bases at J; junction bases unmatched: 8. The CDR3 is CASSAGTGDPNQPQHF. The CDR3 region has the DNA TGTGCCAGCAGCGCGGGGACAGGGGACCCAAATCAGCCCCAGCATTTT. Using reference TRBV7-9 and TRBJ1-5 for the parts outside the CDR3, the full variable domain is DTGVSQNPRHKITKRGQNVTFRCDPISEHNRLYWYRQTLGQGPEFLTYFQNEAQLEKSRLLSDRFSAERPKGSFSTLEIQRTEQGDSAMYLCASSAGTGDPNQPQHFGDGTRLSIL.

The chain has TRBV27 and TRBJ1-6, with a weak D call TRBD1 (5 bases). Looked up from germline, CDR1 is MNHEY and CDR2 is SMNVEV (reference sequence). The CDR3 is 16 amino acids. V was shortened by 2 bases and J by 3 bases, with 11 bases between the two germline ends. CDR3 region: CASSLLSGVYNSPLHF. The CDR3, as DNA: TGTGCCAGCAGTTTACTATCGGGGGTCTATAATTCACCCCTCCACTTT.